This TCR beta chain was retrieved from a study of blood T cell repertoires in COVID-19. Study summary: Samples came from the United States, Italy and Spain, spanning acute and convalescent COVID-19. The cDNA or gDNA used as material had been derived from T cells, B-cell-depleted T cells, or PBMCs.

J was trimmed by 7 bases and V by 4 bases; bases with no gene match: 6. Germline V gene sequence: CDR1 SGHTA, CDR2 FQGTGA. This CDR3 has 13 residues. Per the original methods: Reference gene primer amplification gave estimated nucleated cell counts. Measured with immunoSEQ multiplex PCR; TCRdb has only the in-frame clones, and not every one. The V and J calls and the clone size are those of that table, but D and trimming were determined from the DNA. The sample lists around 280,000 clones; around 86% were seen once. Input material: PBMCs or T cells enriched from blood (not recorded which). This TCR derives from a woman in her forties who had recovered from COVID-19. The V gene is TRBV7-3, the J gene TRBJ1-2; 7 bases are a match to TRBD1. The CDR3 coding sequence is TGTGCCAGCAGCTCAGTACAGGGGTCTGGCTACACCTTC. It yields the protein CASSSVQGSGYTF.